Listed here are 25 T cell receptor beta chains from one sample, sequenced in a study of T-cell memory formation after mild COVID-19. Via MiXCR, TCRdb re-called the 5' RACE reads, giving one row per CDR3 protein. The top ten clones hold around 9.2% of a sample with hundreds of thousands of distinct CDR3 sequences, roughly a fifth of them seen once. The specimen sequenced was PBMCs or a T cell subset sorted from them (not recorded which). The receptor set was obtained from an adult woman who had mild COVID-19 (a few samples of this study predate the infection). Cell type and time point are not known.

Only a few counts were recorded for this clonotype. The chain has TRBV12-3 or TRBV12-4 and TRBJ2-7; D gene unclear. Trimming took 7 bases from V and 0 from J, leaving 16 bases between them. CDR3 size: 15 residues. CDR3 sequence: CASNLSPASSYEQYF. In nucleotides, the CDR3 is TGTGCCAGCAACCTTTCGCCTGCGAGCTCCTACGAGCAGTACTTC.

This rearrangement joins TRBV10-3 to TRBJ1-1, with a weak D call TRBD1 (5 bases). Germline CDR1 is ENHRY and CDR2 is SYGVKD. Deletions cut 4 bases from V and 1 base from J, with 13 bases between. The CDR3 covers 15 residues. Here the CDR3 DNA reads TGTGCCATCAGTGCCCGGGACGGGGAGAACACTGAAGCTTTCTTT. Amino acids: CAISARDGENTEAFF.

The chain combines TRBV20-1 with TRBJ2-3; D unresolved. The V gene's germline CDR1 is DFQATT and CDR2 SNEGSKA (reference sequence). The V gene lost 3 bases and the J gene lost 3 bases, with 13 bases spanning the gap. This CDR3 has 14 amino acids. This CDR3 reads CSARVATRTDTQYF. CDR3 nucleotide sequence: TGCAGTGCTAGGGTGGCGACCCGAACAGATACGCAGTATTTT.

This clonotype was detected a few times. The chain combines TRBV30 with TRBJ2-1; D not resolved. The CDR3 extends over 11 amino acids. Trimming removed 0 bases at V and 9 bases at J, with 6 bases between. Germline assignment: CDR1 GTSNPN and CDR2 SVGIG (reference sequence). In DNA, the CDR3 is TGTGCCTGGAGTGTATCTCTTGAGCAGTTCTTC. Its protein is CAWSVSLEQFF.

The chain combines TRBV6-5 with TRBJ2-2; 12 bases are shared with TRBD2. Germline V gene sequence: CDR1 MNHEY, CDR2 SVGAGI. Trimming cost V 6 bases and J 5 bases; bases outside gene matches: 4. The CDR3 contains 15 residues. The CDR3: CASRPTSGGTGELFF. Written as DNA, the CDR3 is TGTGCCAGCAGGCCTACTAGCGGGGGGACCGGGGAGCTGTTTTTT.

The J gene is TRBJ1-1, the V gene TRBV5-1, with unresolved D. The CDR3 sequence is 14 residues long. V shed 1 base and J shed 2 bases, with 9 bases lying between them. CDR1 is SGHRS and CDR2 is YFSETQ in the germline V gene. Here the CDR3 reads CASSLMIGNTEAFF. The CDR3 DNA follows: TGCGCCAGCAGCTTGATGATCGGAAACACTGAAGCTTTCTTT. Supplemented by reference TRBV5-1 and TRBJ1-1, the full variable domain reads KAGVTQTPRYLIKTRGQQVTLSCSPISGHRSVSWYQQTPGQGLQFLFEYFSETQRNKGNFPGRFSGRQFSNSRSEMNVSTLELGDSALYLCASSLMIGNTEAFFGQGTRLTVV.

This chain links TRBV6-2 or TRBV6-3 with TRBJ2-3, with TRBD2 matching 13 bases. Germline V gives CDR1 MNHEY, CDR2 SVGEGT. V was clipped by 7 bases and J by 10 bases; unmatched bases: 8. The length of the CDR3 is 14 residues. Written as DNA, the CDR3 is TGTGCCAGCACCACCACCGGGACTAGCGGGGCGCAGTATTTT. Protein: CASTTTGTSGAQYF.

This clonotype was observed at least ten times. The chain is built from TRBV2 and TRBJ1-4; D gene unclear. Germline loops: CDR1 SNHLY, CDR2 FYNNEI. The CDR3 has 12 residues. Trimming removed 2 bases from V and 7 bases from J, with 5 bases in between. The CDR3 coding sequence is TGTGCCAGCAGTGAAACGGGTGAAAAACTGTTTTTT. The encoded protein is CASSETGEKLFF.

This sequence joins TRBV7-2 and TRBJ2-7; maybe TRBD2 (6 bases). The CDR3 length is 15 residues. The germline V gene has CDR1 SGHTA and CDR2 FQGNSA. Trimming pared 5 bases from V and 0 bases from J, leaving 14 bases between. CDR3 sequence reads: CASSPSGVSSYEQYF. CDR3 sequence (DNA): TGTGCCAGCAGCCCATCGGGGGTTAGCTCCTACGAGCAGTACTTC. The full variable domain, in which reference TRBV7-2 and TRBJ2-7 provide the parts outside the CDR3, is GAGVSQSPSNKVTEKGKDVELRCDPISGHTALYWYRQSLGQGLEFLIYFQGNSAPDKSGLPSDRFSAERTGGSVSTLTIQRTQQEDSAVYLCASSPSGVSSYEQYFGPGTRLTVT.

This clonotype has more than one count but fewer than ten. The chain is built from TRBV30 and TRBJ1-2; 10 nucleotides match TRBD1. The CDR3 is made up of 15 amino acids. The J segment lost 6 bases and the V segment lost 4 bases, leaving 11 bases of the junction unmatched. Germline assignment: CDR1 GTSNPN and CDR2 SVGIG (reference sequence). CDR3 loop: CAWTKGDRGRDGYTF. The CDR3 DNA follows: TGTGCCTGGACCAAAGGGGACAGGGGACGTGATGGCTACACCTTC.

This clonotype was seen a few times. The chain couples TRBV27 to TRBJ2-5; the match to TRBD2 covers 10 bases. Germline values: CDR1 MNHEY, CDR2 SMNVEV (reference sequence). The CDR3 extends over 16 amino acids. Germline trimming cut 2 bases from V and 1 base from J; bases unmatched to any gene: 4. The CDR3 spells CASSLILAGIQETQYF. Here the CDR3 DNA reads TGTGCCAGCAGTTTAATACTAGCGGGGATCCAAGAGACCCAGTACTTC.

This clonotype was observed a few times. The CDR3 DNA is TGTGCCAGCAGCTTAAGGGGGGGATCCGCGCTTAGCGAGCAGTACTTC. Protein sequence: CASSLRGGSALSEQYF. V is TRBV7-9 and J is TRBJ2-7, with D perhaps matching TRBD2 (7 bases). V lost 2 bases and J lost 6, with 20 bases in between. Germline V gene lookup returns CDR1 SEHNR and CDR2 FQNEAQ (reference sequence). The CDR3 spans 16 residues.

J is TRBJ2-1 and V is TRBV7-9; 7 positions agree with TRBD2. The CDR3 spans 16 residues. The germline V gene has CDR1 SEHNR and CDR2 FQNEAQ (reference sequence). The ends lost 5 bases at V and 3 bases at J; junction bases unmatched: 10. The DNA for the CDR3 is TGTGCCAGCAGCCCAGTGACTAGCAGAGACTACAATGAGCAGTTCTTC. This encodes CASSPVTSRDYNEQFF.

This CDR3 is CSARGQVDLSPLHF. The CDR3 DNA sequence: TGCAGTGCTAGAGGGCAGGTCGATCTTTCACCCCTCCACTTT. The chain uses TRBV20-1 and TRBJ1-6; no clear D. Germline V gene sequence: CDR1 DFQATT, CDR2 SNEGSKA (reference sequence). V lost 1 base, J lost 9 bases, and 13 bases lay in between. CDR3 length equals 14 residues.

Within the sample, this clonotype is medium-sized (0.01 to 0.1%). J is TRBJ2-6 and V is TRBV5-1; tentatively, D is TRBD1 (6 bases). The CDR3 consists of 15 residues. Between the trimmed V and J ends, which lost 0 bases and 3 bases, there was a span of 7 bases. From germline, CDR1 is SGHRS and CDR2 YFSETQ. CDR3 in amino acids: CASSLEGVGANVLTF. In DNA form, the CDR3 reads TGCGCCAGCAGCTTGGAGGGGGTTGGGGCCAACGTCCTGACTTTC.

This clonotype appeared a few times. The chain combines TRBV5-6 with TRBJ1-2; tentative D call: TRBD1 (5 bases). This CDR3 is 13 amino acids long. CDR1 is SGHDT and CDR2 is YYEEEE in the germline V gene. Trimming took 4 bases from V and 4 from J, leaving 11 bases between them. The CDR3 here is CASSPQATYGYTF. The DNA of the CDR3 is TGTGCCAGCAGCCCACAGGCGACCTATGGCTACACCTTC.

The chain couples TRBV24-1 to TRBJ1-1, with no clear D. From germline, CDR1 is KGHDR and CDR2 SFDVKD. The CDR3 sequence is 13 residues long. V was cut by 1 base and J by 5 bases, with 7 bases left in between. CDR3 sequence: CATSDLMQTEAFF. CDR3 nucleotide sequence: TGTGCCACCAGTGATTTAATGCAGACTGAAGCTTTCTTT.

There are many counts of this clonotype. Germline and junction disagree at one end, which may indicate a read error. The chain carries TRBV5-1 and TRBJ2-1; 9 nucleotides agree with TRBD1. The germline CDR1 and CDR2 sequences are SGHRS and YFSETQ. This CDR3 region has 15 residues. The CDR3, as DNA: TGTGCCAGCAGTTTAGGGACAGGGTCCTACAATGAGCAGTTCTTC. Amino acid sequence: CASSLGTGSYNEQFF.

CDR3 amino acids: CASSPPWDHTDTQYF. Written as DNA, the CDR3 is TGTGCCAGCAGTCCACCCTGGGACCACACAGATACGCAGTATTTT. This sequence joins TRBV7-2 and TRBJ2-3; D could derive from TRBD1 or TRBD2 (5 bases each). The CDR3 sequence is 15 residues long. In germline, CDR1 is SGHTA, CDR2 FQGNSA. Trimming took 6 bases from V and 2 from J, leaving 15 bases between them.

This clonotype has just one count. CDR3 region: CASSLALAGPSYEQYF. As DNA, the CDR3 is TGTGCCAGCAGCTTGGCCTTAGCGGGGCCCTCCTACGAGCAGTACTTC. This chain links TRBV5-4 with TRBJ2-7; 8 nucleotides align to TRBD2. The CDR3 contains 16 residues. The V gene's germline CDR1 is SGHNT and CDR2 YYREEE (reference sequence). With 0 bases clipped from V and 0 bases from J, the junction kept 5 bases outside the gene matches.

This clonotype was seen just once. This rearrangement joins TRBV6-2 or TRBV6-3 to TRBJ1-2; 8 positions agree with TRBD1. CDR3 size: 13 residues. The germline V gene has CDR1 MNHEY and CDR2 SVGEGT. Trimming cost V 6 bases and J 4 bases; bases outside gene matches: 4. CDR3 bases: TGTGCCAGCAGGGCAGGGGGCACCTATGGCTACACCTTC. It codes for CASRAGGTYGYTF.

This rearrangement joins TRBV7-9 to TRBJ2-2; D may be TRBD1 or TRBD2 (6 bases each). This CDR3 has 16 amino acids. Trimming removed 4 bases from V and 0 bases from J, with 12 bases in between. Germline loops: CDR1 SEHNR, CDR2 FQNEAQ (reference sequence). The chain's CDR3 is CASSSAGQSNTGELFF. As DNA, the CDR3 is TGTGCCAGCAGCTCCGCGGGACAATCGAACACCGGGGAGCTGTTTTTT. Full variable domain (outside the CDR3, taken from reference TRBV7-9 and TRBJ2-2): DTGVSQNPRHKITKRGQNVTFRCDPISEHNRLYWYRQTLGQGPEFLTYFQNEAQLEKSRLLSDRFSAERPKGSFSTLEIQRTEQGDSAMYLCASSSAGQSNTGELFFGEGSRLTVL.

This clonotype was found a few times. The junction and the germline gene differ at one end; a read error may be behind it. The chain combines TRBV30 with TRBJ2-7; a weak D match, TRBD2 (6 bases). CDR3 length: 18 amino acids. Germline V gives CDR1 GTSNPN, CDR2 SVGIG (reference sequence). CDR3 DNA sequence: TGTGCCTGGAGTGTACTAAGTCGTCCGGGGGACTCCCGCTACCAGCAGTACTTC. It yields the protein CAWSVLSRPGDSRYQQYF.

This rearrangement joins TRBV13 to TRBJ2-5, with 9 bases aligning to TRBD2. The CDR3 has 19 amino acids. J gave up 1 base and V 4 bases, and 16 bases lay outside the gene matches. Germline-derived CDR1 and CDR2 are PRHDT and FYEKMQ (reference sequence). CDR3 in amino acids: CASSSPWVAGDVSQETQYF. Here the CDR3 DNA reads TGTGCCAGCAGCTCCCCCTGGGTAGCGGGAGATGTAAGCCAAGAGACCCAGTACTTC.

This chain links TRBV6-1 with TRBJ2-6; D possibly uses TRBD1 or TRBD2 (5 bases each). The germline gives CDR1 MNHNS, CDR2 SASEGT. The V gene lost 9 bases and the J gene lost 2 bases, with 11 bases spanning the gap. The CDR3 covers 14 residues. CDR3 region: CASLQGPGANVLTF. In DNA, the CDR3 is TGTGCCAGTCTTCAGGGACCTGGGGCCAACGTCCTGACTTTC.